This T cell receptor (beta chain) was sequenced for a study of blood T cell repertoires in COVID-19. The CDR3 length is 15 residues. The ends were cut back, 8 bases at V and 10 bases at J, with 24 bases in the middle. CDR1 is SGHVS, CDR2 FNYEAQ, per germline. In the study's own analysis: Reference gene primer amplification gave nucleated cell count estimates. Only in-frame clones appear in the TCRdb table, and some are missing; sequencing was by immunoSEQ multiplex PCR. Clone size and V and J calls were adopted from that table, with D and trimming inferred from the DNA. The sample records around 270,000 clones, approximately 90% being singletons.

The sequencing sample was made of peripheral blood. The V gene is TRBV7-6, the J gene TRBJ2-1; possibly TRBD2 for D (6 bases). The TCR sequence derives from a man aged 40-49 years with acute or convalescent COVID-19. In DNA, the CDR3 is TGTGCCAGCCAAACTCGGGACTCGGGGAGAAGGGAGCAGTTCTTC. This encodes CASQTRDSGRREQFF.